This is a list of T cell receptor beta chains from one sample in a study of CD8+ T cells in alopecia areata. The repertoire was sequenced with immunoSEQ multiplex PCR; TCRdb's copy has only in-frame clones and lacks some. The table lists around 60,000 clones, 46% of them singletons, with roughly 20% in the top ten. This sample comprised CD8+ T cells sorted from blood, obtained at approximately week 36, from a patient treated with tofacitinib. The receptors originated from a human donor with alopecia areata. Both conserved end residues are part of each CDR3. A D gene is named only where the DNA matches it firmly. A clone size is listed for some rows: how often the clone was seen (once, few, many), or a class if it is expanded.

V gene,clone size,D gene,J gene,CDR3 DNA,CDR3 protein
TRBV7-2,few,TRBD2,TRBJ2-7,TGTGCCAGCAGAGCCGGACTAGCGGGATCCTACGAGCAGTACTTC,CASRAGLAGSYEQYF
TRBV6-4,-,TRBD1,TRBJ1-2,TGTGCCAGCAGGCCCGGACAGGGGGACTATGGCTACACCTTC,CASRPGQGDYGYTF
TRBV5-5,-,-,TRBJ2-7,TGTGCCAGCAGTTCCCGACGGGATTCCTACGAGCAGTACTTC,CASSSRRDSYEQYF
TRBV29-1,few,TRBD1,TRBJ1-1,TGCAGCGTTGGGGGCAGGGGGGCTTTCTTT,CSVGGRGAFF
TRBV5-1,-,-,TRBJ2-3,TGCGCCAGCTCTGTAGAGAGCAGCACAGATACGCAGTATTTT,CASSVESSTDTQYF
TRBV29-1,-,-,TRBJ1-1,TGCAGCGTTAAGAAGACTGAAGCTTTCTTT,CSVKKTEAFF
TRBV6-5,-,-,TRBJ1-1,TGTGCCAGCAGTTACTCCCCAGGGAACACTGAAGCTTTCTTT,CASSYSPGNTEAFF
TRBV14,-,-,TRBJ1-1,TGTGCCCAGCGGCACAGGTTGATGAACACTGAAGCTTTCTTT,CAQRHRLMNTEAFF
TRBV6-1,few,-,TRBJ1-5,TGTGCCACCCACAACGGGGAGACGCAGCCCCAGCATTTT,CATHNGETQPQHF
TRBV5-1,-,-,TRBJ2-5,TGCGCCAGCAGCTTGCGGAGTCGGAACCAAGAGACCCAGTACTTC,CASSLRSRNQETQYF
TRBV11-2,-,-,TRBJ1-4,TGTGCCAGCAGCTTAGTGGCGACCGGGGGGCCAACTAATGAAAAACTGTTTTTT,CASSLVATGGPTNEKLFF
TRBV5-1,few,-,TRBJ2-3,TGCGCCAGCAGCTTCACCTTGGATACGCAGTATTTT,CASSFTLDTQYF
TRBV6-5,-,-,TRBJ2-6,TGTGCCAGCTCCGTGCGGTCTGGGGCCAACGTCCTGACTTTC,CASSVRSGANVLTF
TRBV27,-,-,TRBJ2-1,TGTGCCAGCAGTTTTGGAGTTACCTACAATGAGCAGTTCTTC,CASSFGVTYNEQFF
TRBV7-2,few,TRBD2,TRBJ2-7,TGTGCCAGCAGCCGGACTAGCGGCTCCTACGAGCAGTACTTC,CASSRTSGSYEQYF
TRBV7-6,-,-,TRBJ1-1,TGTGCCAGCAGCCCCGGATATGGGGGGTCGACTGAAGCTTTCTTT,CASSPGYGGSTEAFF
TRBV13,-,-,TRBJ2-7,TGTGCCAGCAGCTTAGGGGACACGGACTACGAGCAGTACTTC,CASSLGDTDYEQYF
TRBV7-9,-,TRBD2,TRBJ2-5,TGTGCCAGCAGCCCAGCACTAGCGGGAATAGAGACCCAGTACTTC,CASSPALAGIETQYF
TRBV29-1,-,-,TRBJ2-7,TGCAGCGTTGTTGGACAGACCTACGAGCAGTACTTC,CSVVGQTYEQYF
TRBV27,-,-,TRBJ1-5,TGTGCCAGCGGCTCCAATCAGCCCCAGCATTTT,CASGSNQPQHF
TRBV11-2,-,TRBD2,TRBJ2-1,TGTGCCAGCATAGCGGGAGGCTTTAGATTGAGTAATGAGCAGTTCTTC,CASIAGGFRLSNEQFF
TRBV28,-,-,TRBJ2-4,TGTGCCAGCAGTTTGGGCAGGGCCAACATTCAGTACTTC,CASSLGRANIQYF
TRBV29-1,-,-,TRBJ2-1,TGCAGCGTGTTGACACGGGCCAACAATGAGCAGTTCTTC,CSVLTRANNEQFF
TRBV30,few,-,TRBJ2-3,TGTGCCTGGTGGGTCTTGGATACGCAGTATTTT,CAWWVLDTQYF
TRBV29-1,-,TRBD1,TRBJ2-3,TGCAGCGAGGACAGGGGCGGTGATACGCAGTATTTT,CSEDRGGDTQYF
TRBV6-1,medium-sized,-,TRBJ1-2,TGTGCCAGCAGCTCATACTATGGCTACACCTTC,CASSSYYGYTF
TRBV15,-,-,TRBJ1-5,TGTGCCACCAGCGGCTGGGGGGGGATCGGACAGCCCCAGCATTTT,CATSGWGGIGQPQHF
TRBV29-1,few,-,TRBJ1-4,TGCAGCGTTGAAGATCAGACAAATACTAATGAAAAACTGTTTTTT,CSVEDQTNTNEKLFF
TRBV9,few,TRBD2,TRBJ2-1,TGTGCCAGCAGCCCCTGGACTAGCGGGAGGCAGGGGCAGTTCTTC,CASSPWTSGRQGQFF
TRBV4-1,-,-,TRBJ1-1,TGCGCCAGCAGCCTTGGGTCGTTCGGTGAAGCTTTCTTT,CASSLGSFGEAFF
TRBV6-1,few,-,TRBJ2-7,TGTGCCAGCAGTTTACTAGGAGAGGAGCAGTACTTC,CASSLLGEEQYF
TRBV7-9,-,-,TRBJ2-5,TGTGCCAGCTCCTCTCCAGCAAGGGGTCCCCAAGAGACCCAGTACTTC,CASSSPARGPQETQYF
TRBV28,-,-,TRBJ2-7,TGTGCCGGGGGATCAAGCCCCTACGAGCAGTACTTC,CAGGSSPYEQYF
TRBV9,-,TRBD2,TRBJ2-7,TGTGCCAGCAGCCCGGGACTAGCGGGAGGGTACGAGCAGTACTTC,CASSPGLAGGYEQYF
TRBV14,few,-,TRBJ2-6,TGTGCCAGCAGCCAAGTCTCATTGCGTGGGGCCAACGTCCTGACTTTC,CASSQVSLRGANVLTF
TRBV7-8,-,-,TRBJ2-1,TGTGCCAGCAGCTTAGGTGACAATGAGCAGTTCTTC,CASSLGDNEQFF
TRBV7-3,-,TRBD2,TRBJ2-7,TGTGCCAGCAGCTTTGGACTAGCGGGAGCTTACGAGCAGTACTTC,CASSFGLAGAYEQYF
TRBV29-1,-,-,TRBJ2-1,TGCAGCGCGATTGCGGATGAGCAGTTCTTC,CSAIADEQFF
TRBV30,few,-,TRBJ2-1,TGTGCCTGGAGTGTAGGAGCGGACTCCTACAATGAGCAGTTCTTC,CAWSVGADSYNEQFF
TRBV7-6,-,TRBD1,TRBJ2-2,TGTGCCAGCAGCGGGACAGAGCCCGCCGGGGAGCTGTTTTTT,CASSGTEPAGELFF
TRBV28,-,TRBD1,TRBJ1-2,TGTGCCAGCAGTGCCGGGACAGGCGAGGTTTTTGCCTATGGCTACACCTTC,CASSAGTGEVFAYGYTF
TRBV9,many,-,TRBJ2-7,TGTGCCAGCAGCGTAGGGTCTACTACGGCCTACGAGCAGTACTTC,CASSVGSTTAYEQYF
TRBV7-2,-,TRBD2,TRBJ2-1,TGTGCCAGCAGCTTAGTACCCCGGGAGGTCCCTAGCTCCTACAATGAGCAGTTCTTC,CASSLVPREVPSSYNEQFF
TRBV9,-,TRBD2,TRBJ2-1,TGTGCCAGCAGCGCCGGACTAGCGGGAGGGAATGAGCAGTTCTTC,CASSAGLAGGNEQFF
TRBV7-9,-,TRBD1,TRBJ2-3,TGTGCCAGCAGCCGATCCCTGGACAGGGTCGAAGATACGCAGTATTTT,CASSRSLDRVEDTQYF
TRBV10-3,-,-,TRBJ1-2,TGTGCCATCAGTGAGTCGGCCGGAACTAACTATGGCTACACCTTC,CAISESAGTNYGYTF
TRBV4-3,-,TRBD2,TRBJ2-1,TGCGCCAGCAGCCAAGAAACAGCGGGATTTGGCAATGAGCAGTTCTTC,CASSQETAGFGNEQFF
TRBV29-1,few,-,TRBJ2-6,TGCAGCGTTGAAGATCCGCGATCTGGGGCCAACGTCCTGACTTTC,CSVEDPRSGANVLTF
TRBV7-9,-,-,TRBJ2-7,TGTGCCAGCAGCTTAGGGCCAGGGTCCTACGAGCAGTACTTC,CASSLGPGSYEQYF
TRBV27,once,-,TRBJ2-1,TGTGCCAGCACTAGGGGGACTAACCCCTACAATGAGCAGTTCTTC,CASTRGTNPYNEQFF
TRBV6-6,few,-,TRBJ1-1,TGTGCCAGCAGTCCCCTGACGGTGAACACTGAAGCTTTCTTT,CASSPLTVNTEAFF
TRBV2,-,TRBD2,TRBJ2-1,TGTGCCAGCAGTTCCGGGACTAGCTTCGGTGAGCAGTTCTTC,CASSSGTSFGEQFF
TRBV2,-,TRBD2,TRBJ2-5,TGTGCCAGCAGTGAAGAACTAGCGGCCCCGAAAGAGACCCAGTACTTC,CASSEELAAPKETQYF
TRBV9,few,TRBD2,TRBJ2-7,TGTGCCAGCAGCGCCGGACTAGCGGTCTACGAGCAGTACTTC,CASSAGLAVYEQYF
TRBV4-2,once,-,TRBJ2-1,TGTGCCAGCAGCCAAGTGGCTTCAAACAATGAGCAGTTCTTC,CASSQVASNNEQFF